Detailed here is one TCR beta chain. Its antigen is unknown. Researchers ran the PCR with 60 Vbeta and 13 Jbeta primers. Generated by immunoSEQ multiplex PCR, the TCRdb table keeps only in-frame clones and is missing some. The sample holds roughly 80,000 clones; around 81% are singletons and the top ten take around 1.8%. Healthy bone marrow donors made up the cohort. This entry is derived from a study of cytomegalovirus exposure and HLA in healthy donors. Regarding the study as a whole: About 87% or about 30% of the time was how often most TCR beta V segments were productive, according to an earlier analysis. Most CMV-associated TCR beta chains appeared HLA-restricted in a later analysis.

Germline CDR1 and CDR2: MDHEN and SYDVKM. V shed 1 base and J shed 3 bases, with 10 bases lying between them. The CDR3 is 14 residues long. The chain employs TRBV28 and TRBJ2-7, with D maybe TRBD2 (6 bases). Material: PBMCs. This clonotype was sampled from a woman in her thirties in good health and CMV-seronegative. CDR3 in amino acids: CASSLSGVIYEQYF. CDR3 nucleotide sequence: TGTGCCAGCAGTTTATCGGGAGTGATCTACGAGCAGTACTTC.